The 27 T cell receptor beta chains in this list originate from one sample, sequenced in a study of blood T cells in healthy people across ages. Using a J-beta primer mix together with a sample-barcoded 5' primer, a second PCR was run for about 6 to 11 cycles. TCRdb re-derived calls from the 5' RACE reads in MiXCR, one entry per CDR3 protein. Of 600,000 or so distinct CDR3 sequences listed, roughly 48% are singletons. The sequenced sample was blood. The receptors were gathered from an elderly man in good health.

The genes are TRBV6-5 and TRBJ2-2; 10 nucleotides line up with TRBD1. Losses at the gene ends were 4 bases for V and 7 bases for J; bases not matched to a gene: 6. This CDR3 has 15 residues. Germline V gives CDR1 MNHEY, CDR2 SVGAGI. In DNA, the CDR3 is TGTGCCAGCAGTTCAGGGACAGGGGATGTCGGGGAGCTGTTTTTT. This encodes CASSSGTGDVGELFF.

V and J are TRBV11-2 and TRBJ2-5; D unresolved. The CDR3 extends over 14 amino acids. V dropped 5 bases and J dropped 1 base, with 11 bases sitting between them. CDR1 and CDR2 from the germline V gene are SGHAT and FQNNGV. The CDR3 sequence is CASSHYAAQETQYF. In DNA, the CDR3 is TGTGCCAGCAGCCATTATGCCGCCCAAGAGACCCAGTACTTC.

This chain uses TRBV20-1 with TRBJ2-1; 11 nucleotides agree with TRBD2. The CDR3 is 13 residues long. From germline, CDR1 is DFQATT and CDR2 SNEGSKA (reference sequence). V shed 3 bases, J shed 10 bases, and the junction held 5 bases outside the gene matches. The CDR3 sequence is CSARGGLAAEQFF. DNA for the CDR3: TGCAGTGCTAGGGGGGGACTAGCGGCCGAGCAGTTCTTC.

Comment on this clonotype: Relative to the germline gene, one junction end is altered; a read error may explain this. V usage is TRBV7-3 and J usage is TRBJ2-2; the D gene is possibly TRBD2 (6 bases). Germline V lookup: CDR1 SGHTA, CDR2 FQGTGA. The CDR3 runs to 16 residues. CDR3 amino acids: CAGSLTASVNSGELFF. The CDR3 DNA follows: TGTGCCGGCAGCTTAACAGCTAGCGTAAATTCCGGGGAGCTGTTTTTT.

This clonotype was counted between two and nine times. The V and J genes are TRBV28 and TRBJ1-2, with 9 nucleotides matching TRBD1. Per germline, CDR1 MDHEN and CDR2 SYDVKM. Trimming cost V 2 bases and J 3 bases; bases outside gene matches: 1. CDR3 length equals 14 residues. DNA for the CDR3: TGTGCCAGCAGTTTAGGGGACAGGGACTATGGCTACACCTTC. Encoded protein: CASSLGDRDYGYTF.

This chain connects TRBV20-1 to TRBJ2-1; D possibly corresponds to TRBD2 (5 bases). Germline lookup yields CDR1 DFQATT and CDR2 SNEGSKA (reference sequence). CDR3 length: 16 residues. Between the trimmed V and J ends, which lost 5 bases and 7 bases, there was a span of 24 bases. CDR3 sequence reads: CSAGGRAADPPNEQFF. The CDR3 region has the DNA TGCAGTGCTGGAGGACGGGCAGCGGATCCGCCTAATGAGCAGTTCTTC.

The chain uses TRBV4-2 and TRBJ1-1; no clear D. CDR1 and CDR2 from the germline V gene are LGHNA and YNFKEQ. The V and J ends lost 6 bases and 3 bases respectively, with 14 bases between them. This CDR3 has 14 residues. CDR3 protein: CASRPVGWDTEAFF. For the CDR3, the DNA is TGTGCCAGCAGACCGGTCGGGTGGGACACTGAAGCTTTCTTT.

In its sample, this clonotype was seen a few times. The CDR3 is CASSLALGLAGRNEQFF. The CDR3, as DNA: TGTGCCAGCAGCTTAGCGCTTGGGCTAGCGGGGAGGAATGAGCAGTTCTTC. The J gene is TRBJ2-1, the V gene TRBV7-2, with 9 bases matching TRBD2. The ends lost 0 bases at V and 7 bases at J; junction bases unmatched: 10. The germline CDR1 and CDR2 sequences are SGHTA and FQGNSA. This CDR3 region has 17 residues.

This chain joins TRBV7-9 and TRBJ1-4; 7 nucleotides align to TRBD1. V trimming: 4 bases; J trimming: 5 bases; junction bases outside the gene matches: 7. The CDR3 consists of 15 residues. The V gene's germline CDR1 is SEHNR and CDR2 FQNEAQ (reference sequence). Written as DNA, the CDR3 is TGTGCCAGCAGCTCACAGGGGCCCCGGAATGAAAAACTGTTTTTT. It is translated as CASSSQGPRNEKLFF.

The CDR3 bases are TGTGCCAGCAGCCAAGGGAGGTTTGGGACTGAAGCTTTCTTT. Amino acid sequence: CASSQGRFGTEAFF. The V and J genes are TRBV3-1 and TRBJ1-1; D is ambiguous. From germline, CDR1 is LGHDT and CDR2 YNNKEL (reference sequence). Deletions cut 1 base from V and 5 bases from J, with 11 bases between. This CDR3 has 14 residues.

The chain joins TRBV20-1 to TRBJ2-1; no definite D call. There are 15 residues in the CDR3. The V end lost 6 bases, the J end lost 1 base, and 16 bases lay between the germline ends. The germline CDR1 and CDR2 sequences are DFQATT and SNEGSKA (reference sequence). CDR3 sequence: CSAKSSIVSYNEQFF. CDR3 DNA: TGCAGTGCCAAATCCTCTATCGTATCCTACAATGAGCAGTTCTTC.

The chain is built from TRBV6-6 and TRBJ1-5, with D perhaps matching TRBD1 (6 bases). V shed 5 bases and J shed 0 bases, with 17 bases lying between them. The CDR3 totals 17 residues. The germline CDR1 and CDR2 sequences are MNHNY and SVGAGI (reference sequence). CDR3 protein: CASSHPGSGASNQPQHF. The CDR3 nucleotides read TGTGCCAGCAGTCACCCCGGTTCGGGGGCTAGCAATCAGCCCCAGCATTTT.

CDR3 sequence: CASSLSRNLYSNQPQHF. For the CDR3, the DNA is TGTGCCAGCAGTTTAAGCAGGAACCTATATAGCAATCAGCCCCAGCATTTT. The chain links TRBV27 to TRBJ1-5; D remains ambiguous. The CDR3 has 17 amino acids. The V end was cut by 2 bases, the J end by 0 bases, with 14 bases between. From germline, CDR1 is MNHEY and CDR2 SMNVEV (reference sequence).

The chain combines TRBV7-2 with TRBJ2-3; TRBD2 matches 7 bases. CDR1 and CDR2 from the germline V gene are SGHTA and FQGNSA. The trim removed 1 base at V and 0 bases at J, leaving 10 bases unmatched. The CDR3 extends over 18 amino acids. In nucleotides, the CDR3 is TGTGCCAGCAGCTTAGGTGCGCGGGGGTCGATGAGCACAGATACGCAGTATTTT. Amino acids: CASSLGARGSMSTDTQYF.

This clonotype was seen more than once but under ten times. The chain carries TRBV20-1 and TRBJ2-3; D might be TRBD2 (5 bases). The V gene's germline CDR1 is DFQATT and CDR2 SNEGSKA (reference sequence). This CDR3 region has 14 residues. The ends were cut back, 0 bases at V and 4 bases at J, with 11 bases in the middle. CDR3 coding DNA: TGCAGTGCTAGAGATCCACGGCGGGCAGATACGCAGTATTTT. Translated, it gives CSARDPRRADTQYF.

This chain links TRBV7-2 with TRBJ2-7, with 9 bases that match TRBD1. Trimming at V came to 2 bases and at J to 3 bases, leaving 5 bases not matched to a gene. CDR1 and CDR2 (germline): SGHTA, FQGNSA. The CDR3 runs to 15 residues. The CDR3 DNA follows: TGTGCCAGCAGCTTATGGGACAGGGCCGTCTACGAGCAGTACTTC. Translation gives CASSLWDRAVYEQYF.

This clonotype has more than one count but fewer than ten. This chain uses TRBV2 with TRBJ2-1; 10 nucleotides align to TRBD2. The V segment lost 4 bases and the J segment 8 bases; nucleotides outside the gene matches: 8. This CDR3 is 15 amino acids long. CDR1 is SNHLY and CDR2 is FYNNEI in the germline V gene. In DNA form, the CDR3 reads TGTGCCAGCAGTGTCCGGACTAGCGGAGGGGATGAGCAGTTCTTC. Its protein is CASSVRTSGGDEQFF. The variable domain in full, completed from reference TRBV2 and TRBJ2-1, reads EPEVTQTPSHQVTQMGQEVILRCVPISNHLYFYWYRQILGQKVEFLVSFYNNEISEKSEIFDDQFSVERPDGSNFTLKIRSTKLEDSAMYFCASSVRTSGGDEQFFGPGTRLTVL.

The DNA of the CDR3 is TGTGCCAGCAGTAACCGGGACAGGTCCTACAATGAGCAGTTCTTC. Its protein product is CASSNRDRSYNEQFF. The chain employs TRBV12-3 or TRBV12-4 and TRBJ2-1, with TRBD1 identical over 8 bases. The CDR3 has 15 residues. The V gene end was trimmed by 5 bases and the J gene end by 1 base; junction bases not matched to a gene: 4.

In this sample, this clonotype turned up once. The V and J genes are TRBV20-1 and TRBJ1-2; D might be TRBD1 (6 bases). Germline V gives CDR1 DFQATT, CDR2 SNEGSKA (reference sequence). Trimming pared 0 bases from V and 2 bases from J, leaving 10 bases between. The CDR3 length is 14 residues. CDR3 sequence (DNA): TGCAGTGCTAGAGATAGGGGGACAAACTATGGCTACACCTTC. Translation: CSARDRGTNYGYTF.

The CDR3 DNA reads TGTGCCAGCAGCCATCCCGGGACGCCGGGGGTAGCTTTCTTT. Its protein product is CASSHPGTPGVAFF. V gene TRBV3-1 combines with J gene TRBJ1-1; D is perhaps TRBD1 (5 bases). The V end was cut by 3 bases, the J end by 10 bases, with 18 bases between. Germline V gene sequence: CDR1 LGHDT, CDR2 YNNKEL (reference sequence). The CDR3 has 14 residues.

This clonotype has only a few counts. This chain uses TRBV20-1 with TRBJ2-5, with D possibly being TRBD1 (6 bases). V was clipped by 3 bases and J by 1 base, with 12 bases between them. This CDR3 region has 14 residues. Per germline, CDR1 DFQATT and CDR2 SNEGSKA (reference sequence). CDR3 nucleotide sequence: TGCAGTGCTAGCTGGCAGGGGATCCAAGAGACCCAGTACTTC. The encoded protein is CSASWQGIQETQYF.

The chain joins TRBV15 to TRBJ1-5; 10 bases are a match to TRBD1. Trimming took 3 bases from V and 6 from J; bases not matched to a gene: 8. The CDR3 consists of 16 residues. Germline V lookup: CDR1 LNHNV, CDR2 YYDKDF (reference sequence). In DNA form, the CDR3 reads TGTGCCACCAGCAGGTCACCGGGACAGGGGACTCAGCCCCAGCATTTT. Translated, it gives CATSRSPGQGTQPQHF.

The sample holds one count of this clonotype. The chain recombines TRBV10-3 with TRBJ2-1, with TRBD2 matching 10 bases. The CDR3 has 15 residues. V gave up 10 bases and J gave up 10 bases; unmatched junction bases: 16. Germline CDR1 ENHRY, CDR2 SYGVKD. CDR3 coding DNA: TGTGCCAGCAGAGACTCAGCGGGGGGGCAGATCGAGCAGTTCTTC. Translation gives CASRDSAGGQIEQFF.

J is TRBJ2-7 and V is TRBV6-1; perhaps TRBD1 as D (6 bases). Trimming cost V 4 bases and J 7 bases, with 20 bases left between them. The CDR3 is 15 amino acids. Germline CDR1 reads MNHNS; CDR2 reads SASEGT. The CDR3 DNA is TGTGCCAGCAGTGTCGGAAGGGGGTCTGCGAGTGAGCAGTACTTC. Its protein product is CASSVGRGSASEQYF.

A note on this clonotype: Just one base apart from a much larger clone, this may be a read error. The chain carries TRBV7-2 and TRBJ2-3; D uncertain. Trimming shortened V by 2 bases and J by 4 bases, and 7 bases separated the two germline ends. Germline loops: CDR1 SGHTA, CDR2 FQGNSA. This CDR3 region has 13 residues. CDR3 sequence: CASSLRAADTQYF. DNA for the CDR3: TGTGCCAGCAGCTTAAGGGCAGCAGATACGCAGTATTTT.

The rearrangement links TRBV7-9 to TRBJ1-5, with D unresolved. In germline, CDR1 is SEHNR, CDR2 FQNEAQ (reference sequence). Trimming left V 3 bases short and J 5 bases short, with 5 bases between. CDR3 length equals 12 residues. Here the CDR3 reads CASSFPDQPQHF. The CDR3 DNA is TGTGCCAGCAGCTTCCCGGATCAGCCCCAGCATTTT.

The chain combines TRBV6-5 with TRBJ2-1; D call uncertain. The J call is doubtful: the DNA matches TRBJ2-7 better. Germline assignment: CDR1 MNHEY and CDR2 SVGAGI. This CDR3 is built from 15 residues. CDR3 sequence (DNA): TGTGCCAGCAGTTTCGACTCCGGCTCCTACAATGAGCAGTACTTC. It codes for CASSFDSGSYNEQYF.